This T cell receptor (beta chain) appears in the sequencing data of a study of blood T cell repertoires in COVID-19. Study context: Samples taken during acute and convalescent COVID-19 were collected in the United States, Italy and Spain.

Participants spanned ages roughly 18 to 95 years and resided in about 24 US areas. Two consecutive negative NP/OP PCR tests, clearance, or resolved symptoms defined Cohort 3 recovery. This clone occurred a few times. V was trimmed by 5 bases and J by 1 base, leaving 17 bases between them. CDR3 length equals 16 residues. Germline V gene data show CDR1 as SGHTA and CDR2 as FQGNSA. In the study's own analysis: Estimated nucleated cell counts came from reference gene primer amplification. Assay: immunoSEQ multiplex PCR; the TCRdb copy retains only in-frame clones and omits some. The V and J calls and clone size were taken over from that table, and D and trimming were inferred from the DNA. The sample records around 140,000 clones, 86% being singletons.

The source material was PBMCs or T cells enriched from blood (not recorded which). The sequence derives from a man between 45 and 60 years old who had recovered from COVID-19. The chain is built from TRBV7-2 and TRBJ1-1; possibly TRBD1 for D (6 bases). CDR3 sequence reads: CASSRGLGASNTEAFF. The CDR3 nucleotides read TGTGCCAGCAGCCGTGGATTGGGGGCTTCGAACACTGAAGCTTTCTTT. Filled out from reference TRBV7-2 and TRBJ1-1, the complete variable domain reads GAGVSQSPSNKVTEKGKDVELRCDPISGHTALYWYRQSLGQGLEFLIYFQGNSAPDKSGLPSDRFSAERTGGSVSTLTIQRTQQEDSAVYLCASSRGLGASNTEAFFGQGTRLTVV.